This TCR beta chain stems from a study of CD8+ T cells in alopecia areata. About the research overall: Treated patients were given 5 to 10 mg oral tofacitinib twice daily. Regarding the study as a whole: Uncertain still, given a single nonresponder, is whether baseline CD8+ expansion links to response. Scalp clonality, together with expanded CD8+ clones among the top 100, fell significantly with tofacitinib.

As for treatment: oral pan-JAK inhibitor, 5-10 mg twice daily. To note about this clone: Its antigen remains unidentified.

The authors extracted RNA and reverse transcribed it into cDNA as the sequencing template. The method was immunoSEQ multiplex PCR; TCRdb's version includes in-frame clones alone and lacks a portion of them. This table has some 120,000 clones, 60% to 65% appearing once. The CDR3 extends over 13 amino acids. V was pared by 3 bases and J by 4 bases, with 9 bases between. CDR1 and CDR2 (germline): MDHEN, SYDVKM. The material was CD4+ T cells sorted from blood, obtained at week 4, from a patient treated with tofacitinib. This sequence originates from a human donor with alopecia areata. The genes are TRBV28 and TRBJ2-5; a possible D gene is TRBD2 (6 bases). For the CDR3, the DNA is TGTGCCAGCAGTTTTGTGGGAGGAGAGACCCAGTACTTC. Translation gives CASSFVGGETQYF.